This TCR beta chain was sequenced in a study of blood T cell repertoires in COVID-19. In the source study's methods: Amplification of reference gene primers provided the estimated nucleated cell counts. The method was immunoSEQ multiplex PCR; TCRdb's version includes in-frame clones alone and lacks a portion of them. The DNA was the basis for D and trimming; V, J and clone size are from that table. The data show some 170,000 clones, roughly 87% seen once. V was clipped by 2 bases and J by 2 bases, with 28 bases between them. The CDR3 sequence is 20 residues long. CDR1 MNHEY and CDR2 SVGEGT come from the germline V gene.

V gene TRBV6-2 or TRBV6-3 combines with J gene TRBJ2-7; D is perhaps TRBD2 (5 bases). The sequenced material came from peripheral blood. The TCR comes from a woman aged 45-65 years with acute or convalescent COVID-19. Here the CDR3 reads CASSYTKSGLRIALTYEQYF. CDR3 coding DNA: TGTGCCAGCAGTTACACTAAATCCGGGCTTCGGATAGCGCTCACCTACGAGCAGTACTTC.